Here is one T cell receptor (beta chain) with its context. The data are from a study of blood T cell repertoires in COVID-19. Turning to the study itself: Nucleic acid was either cDNA or gDNA, and it came from T cells, B-cell-depleted T cells, or PBMCs.

The CDR3 has 16 residues. CDR1 and CDR2 from the germline V gene are LGHDT and YNNKEL (reference sequence). V lost 4 bases and J lost 5, with 20 bases in between. Study processing details: Reference gene primer amplification yielded estimated nucleated cell counts. Using immunoSEQ multiplex PCR, the repertoire was profiled, and TCRdb retains in-frame clones only, with some absent. V and J calls and clone size are given by that table; D and trimming were obtained from the DNA. The repertoire includes 120,000 to 150,000 clones, over 75% of them detected once, and about 8% sits in the top ten. Sequenced input: peripheral blood. V and J are TRBV3-1 (or the pseudogene TRBV3-2) and TRBJ2-5; D possibly corresponds to TRBD2 (6 bases). The sequence was collected from a woman in her sixties with COVID-19, enrolled during active disease. This chain's CDR3 is CASSLTHRLGLETQYF. The CDR3, as DNA: TGTGCCAGCAGCCTCACCCACAGACTAGGGTTGGAGACCCAGTACTTC.